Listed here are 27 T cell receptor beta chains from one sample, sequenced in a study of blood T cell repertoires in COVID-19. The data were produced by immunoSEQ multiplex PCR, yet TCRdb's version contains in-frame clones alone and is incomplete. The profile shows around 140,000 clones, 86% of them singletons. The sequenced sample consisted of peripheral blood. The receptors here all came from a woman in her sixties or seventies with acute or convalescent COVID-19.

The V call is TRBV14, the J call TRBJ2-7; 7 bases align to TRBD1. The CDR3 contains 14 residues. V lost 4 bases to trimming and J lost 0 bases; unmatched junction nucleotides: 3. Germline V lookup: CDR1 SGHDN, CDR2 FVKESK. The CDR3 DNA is TGTGCCAGCAGCCCTCGGACAGGCTCCTACGAGCAGTACTTC. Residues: CASSPRTGSYEQYF. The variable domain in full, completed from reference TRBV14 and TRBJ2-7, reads EAGVTQFPSHSVIEKGQTVTLRCDPISGHDNLYWYRRVMGKEIKFLLHFVKESKQDESGMPNNRFLAERTGGTYSTLKVQPAELEDSGVYFCASSPRTGSYEQYFGPGTRLTVT.

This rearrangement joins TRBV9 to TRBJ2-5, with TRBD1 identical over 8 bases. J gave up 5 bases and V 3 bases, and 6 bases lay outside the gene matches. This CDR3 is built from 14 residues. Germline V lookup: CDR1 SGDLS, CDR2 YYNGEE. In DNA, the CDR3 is TGTGCCAGCAGCGCCAGGACAGGGATGGAGACCCAGTACTTC. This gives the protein CASSARTGMETQYF.

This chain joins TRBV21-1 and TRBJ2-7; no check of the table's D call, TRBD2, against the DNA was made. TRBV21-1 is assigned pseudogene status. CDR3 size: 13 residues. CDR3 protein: CASSSGGAYEQYF. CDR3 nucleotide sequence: TGTGCCAGCAGCTCAGGCGGGGCCTACGAGCAGTACTTC.

As DNA, the CDR3 is TGTGCCAGCTCACCCACCCGACTAGCGGGGGCCTCTGGGGCCAACGTCCTGACTTTC. Its translation: CASSPTRLAGASGANVLTF. The V call is TRBV18, the J call TRBJ2-6; 12 bases are shared with TRBD2. The germline gives CDR1 KGHSH, CDR2 LQKENI. CDR3 length: 19 amino acids. With V trimmed by 3 bases and J by 0 bases, 6 bases remained unmatched.

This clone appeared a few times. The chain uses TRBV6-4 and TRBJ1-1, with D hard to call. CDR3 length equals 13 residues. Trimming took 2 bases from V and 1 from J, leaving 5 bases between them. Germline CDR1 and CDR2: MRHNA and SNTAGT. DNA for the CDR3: TGTGCCAGCAGTGACGGCAGGAACACTGAAGCTTTCTTT. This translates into CASSDGRNTEAFF.

The CDR3 is CASSSTLSSTEAFF. As DNA, the CDR3 is TGTGCCAGCAGCTCGACACTCTCCTCAACTGAAGCTTTCTTT. The V gene is TRBV7-2, the J gene TRBJ1-1; D is uncertain. The CDR3 sequence is 14 residues long. Germline V CDR1 and CDR2: SGHTA, FQGNSA. Trimming stripped 4 bases from V and 5 bases from J, with 14 bases between.

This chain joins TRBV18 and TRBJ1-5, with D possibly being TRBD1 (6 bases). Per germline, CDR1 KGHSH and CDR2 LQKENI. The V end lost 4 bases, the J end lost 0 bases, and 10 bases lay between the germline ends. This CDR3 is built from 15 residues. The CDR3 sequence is CASSLHRASNQPQHF. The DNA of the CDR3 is TGTGCCAGCTCACTCCACAGGGCTAGCAATCAGCCCCAGCATTTT. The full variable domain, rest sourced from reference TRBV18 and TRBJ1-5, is NAGVMQNPRHLVRRRGQEARLRCSPMKGHSHVYWYRQLPEEGLKFMVYLQKENIIDESGMPKERFSAEFPKEGPSILRIQQVVRGDSAAYFCASSLHRASNQPQHFGDGTRLSIL.

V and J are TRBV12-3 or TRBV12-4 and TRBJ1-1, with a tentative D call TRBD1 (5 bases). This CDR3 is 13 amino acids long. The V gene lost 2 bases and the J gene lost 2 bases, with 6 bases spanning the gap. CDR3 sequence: CASSLTGNTEAFF. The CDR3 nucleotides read TGTGCCAGCAGTTTAACAGGTAACACTGAAGCTTTCTTT.

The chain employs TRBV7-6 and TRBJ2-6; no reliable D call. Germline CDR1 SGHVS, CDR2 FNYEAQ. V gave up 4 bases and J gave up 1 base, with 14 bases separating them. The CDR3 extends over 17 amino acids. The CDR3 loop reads CASSSYPLVSGANVLTF. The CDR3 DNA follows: TGTGCCAGCAGCTCCTATCCACTCGTATCTGGGGCCAACGTCCTGACTTTC.

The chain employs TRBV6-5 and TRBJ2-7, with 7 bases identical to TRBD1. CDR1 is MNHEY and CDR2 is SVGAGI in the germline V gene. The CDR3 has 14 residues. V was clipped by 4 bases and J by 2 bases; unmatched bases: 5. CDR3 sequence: CASSSTGSAYEQYF. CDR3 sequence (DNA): TGTGCCAGCAGTTCGACAGGGTCCGCCTACGAGCAGTACTTC.

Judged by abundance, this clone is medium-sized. DNA for the CDR3: TGTGCCAGCTCACCAATAGCGGGGGGGACCAAAAACATTCAGTACTTC. As protein: CASSPIAGGTKNIQYF. The chain is built from TRBV18 and TRBJ2-4; 11 bases line up with TRBD2. The CDR3 loop spans 16 amino acids. The junction had 2 bases not matched to a gene; V was cut back by 2 bases and J by 2 bases. Germline-derived CDR1 and CDR2 are KGHSH and LQKENI.

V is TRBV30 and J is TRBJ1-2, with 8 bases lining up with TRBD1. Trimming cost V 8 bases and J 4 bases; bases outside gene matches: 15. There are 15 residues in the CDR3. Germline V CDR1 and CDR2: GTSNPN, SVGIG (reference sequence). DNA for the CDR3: TGTGCCCGAAAACCAACCCCAGGGGGCGCCTATGGCTACACCTTC. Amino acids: CARKPTPGGAYGYTF.

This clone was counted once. The DNA of the CDR3 is TGTGCCAGCAGCACGGGGGGACAGGCCGAGCAGTACTTC. Amino acids: CASSTGGQAEQYF. The chain couples TRBV7-2 to TRBJ2-7, with D perhaps matching TRBD1 (8 bases). Germline CDR1 reads SGHTA; CDR2 reads FQGNSA. The V end lost 5 bases, the J end lost 6 bases, and 14 bases lay between the germline ends. CDR3 size: 13 residues.

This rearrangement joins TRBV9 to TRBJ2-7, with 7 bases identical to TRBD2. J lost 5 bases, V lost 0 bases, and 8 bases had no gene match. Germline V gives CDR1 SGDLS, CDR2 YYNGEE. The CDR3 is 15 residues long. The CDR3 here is CASSVAWEGRHEQYF. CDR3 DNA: TGTGCCAGCAGCGTAGCTTGGGAGGGGCGGCACGAGCAGTACTTC.

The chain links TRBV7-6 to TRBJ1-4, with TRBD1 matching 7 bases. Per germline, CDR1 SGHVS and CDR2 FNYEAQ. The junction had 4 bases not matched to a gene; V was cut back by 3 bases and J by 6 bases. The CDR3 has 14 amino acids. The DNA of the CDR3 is TGTGCCAGCAGCTTGGAGACAGGGTATGAAAAACTGTTTTTT. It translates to CASSLETGYEKLFF.

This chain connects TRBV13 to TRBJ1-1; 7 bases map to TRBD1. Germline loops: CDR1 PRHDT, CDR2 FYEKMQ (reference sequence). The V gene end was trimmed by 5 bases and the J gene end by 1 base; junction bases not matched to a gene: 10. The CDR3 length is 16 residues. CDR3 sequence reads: CASSPRTGEGNTEAFF. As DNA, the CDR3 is TGTGCCAGCAGCCCCAGGACAGGTGAGGGGAACACTGAAGCTTTCTTT. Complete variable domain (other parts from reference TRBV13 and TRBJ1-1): AAGVIQSPRHLIKEKRETATLKCYPIPRHDTVYWYQQGPGQDPQFLISFYEKMQSDKGSIPDRFSAQQFSDYHSELNMSSLELGDSALYFCASSPRTGEGNTEAFFGQGTRLTVV.

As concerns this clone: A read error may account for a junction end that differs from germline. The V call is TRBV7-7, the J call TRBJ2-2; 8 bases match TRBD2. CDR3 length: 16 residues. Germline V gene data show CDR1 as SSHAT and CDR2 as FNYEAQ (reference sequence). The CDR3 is CASSLAVARGAGELFF. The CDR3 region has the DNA TGTGCTAGCAGCTTAGCGGTGGCGCGGGGGGCCGGGGAGCTGTTTTTT. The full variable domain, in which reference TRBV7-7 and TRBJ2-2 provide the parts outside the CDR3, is GAGVSQSPRYKVTKRGQDVTLRCDPISSHATLYWYQQALGQGPEFLTYFNYEAQPDKSGLPSDRFSAERPEGSISTLTIQRTEQRDSAMYRCASSLAVARGAGELFFGEGSRLTVL.

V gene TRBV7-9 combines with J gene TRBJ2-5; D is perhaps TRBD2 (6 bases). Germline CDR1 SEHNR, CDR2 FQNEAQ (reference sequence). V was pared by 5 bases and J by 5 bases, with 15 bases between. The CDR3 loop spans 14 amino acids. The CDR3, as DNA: TGTGCCAGCAGCGAGACTCTAGCGAGGGAGACCCAGTACTTC. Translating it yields CASSETLARETQYF.

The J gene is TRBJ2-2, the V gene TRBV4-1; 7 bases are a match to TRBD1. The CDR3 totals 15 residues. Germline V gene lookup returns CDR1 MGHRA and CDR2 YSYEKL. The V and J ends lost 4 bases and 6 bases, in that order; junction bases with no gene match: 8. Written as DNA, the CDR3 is TGCGCCAGCAGCCTCGGGACAGCCCTCTCCGGGGAGCTGTTTTTT. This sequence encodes CASSLGTALSGELFF.

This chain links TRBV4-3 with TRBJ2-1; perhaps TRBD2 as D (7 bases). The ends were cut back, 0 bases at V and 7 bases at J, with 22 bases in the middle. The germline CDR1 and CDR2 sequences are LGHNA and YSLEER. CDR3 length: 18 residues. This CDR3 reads CASSQEVSWGGASNEQFF. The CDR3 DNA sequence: TGCGCCAGCAGCCAAGAGGTGTCGTGGGGGGGGGCAAGTAATGAGCAGTTCTTC.

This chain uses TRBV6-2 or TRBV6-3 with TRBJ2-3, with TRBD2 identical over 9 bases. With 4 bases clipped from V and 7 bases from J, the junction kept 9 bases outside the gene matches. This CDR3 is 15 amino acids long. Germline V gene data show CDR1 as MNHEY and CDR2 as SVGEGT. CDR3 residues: CASSSVAGALHTQYF. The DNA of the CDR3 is TGTGCCAGCAGTTCGGTAGCGGGGGCCTTACATACGCAGTATTTT.

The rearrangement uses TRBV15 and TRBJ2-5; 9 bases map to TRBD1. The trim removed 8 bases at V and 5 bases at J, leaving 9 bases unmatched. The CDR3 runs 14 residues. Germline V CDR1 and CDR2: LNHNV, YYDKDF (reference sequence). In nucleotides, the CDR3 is TGTGCCACCTCTCCCGGGACAGGGTCGGAGACCCAGTACTTC. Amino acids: CATSPGTGSETQYF.

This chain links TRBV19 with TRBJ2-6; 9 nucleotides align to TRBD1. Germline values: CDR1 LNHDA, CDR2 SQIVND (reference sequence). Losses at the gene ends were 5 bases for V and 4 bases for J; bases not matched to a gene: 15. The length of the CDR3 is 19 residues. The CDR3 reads CASSPLDRDRVSGANVLTF. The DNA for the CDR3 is TGTGCCAGTAGTCCTCTCGACCGGGACAGGGTGTCCGGGGCCAACGTCCTGACTTTC. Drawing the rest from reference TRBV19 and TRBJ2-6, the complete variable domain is DGGITQSPKYLFRKEGQNVTLSCEQNLNHDAMYWYRQDPGQGLRLIYYSQIVNDFQKGDIAEGYSVSREKKESFPLTVTSAQKNPTAFYLCASSPLDRDRVSGANVLTFGAGSRLTVL.

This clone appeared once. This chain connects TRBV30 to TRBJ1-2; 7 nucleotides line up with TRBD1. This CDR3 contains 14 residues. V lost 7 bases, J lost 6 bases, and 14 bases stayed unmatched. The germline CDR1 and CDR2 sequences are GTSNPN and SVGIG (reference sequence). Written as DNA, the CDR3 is TGTGCCTCTCCCATACGACAGGGCACGAATGGCTACACCTTC. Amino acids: CASPIRQGTNGYTF.

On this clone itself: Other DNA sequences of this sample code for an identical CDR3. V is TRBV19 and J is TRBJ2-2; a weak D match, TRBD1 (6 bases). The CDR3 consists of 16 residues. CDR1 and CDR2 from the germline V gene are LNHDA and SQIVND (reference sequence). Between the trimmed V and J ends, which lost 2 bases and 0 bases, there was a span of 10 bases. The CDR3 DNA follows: TGTGCCAGTAGTATATTGGGGGCCGCGAACACCGGGGAGCTGTTTTTT. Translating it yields CASSILGAANTGELFF. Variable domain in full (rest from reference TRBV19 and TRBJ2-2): DGGITQSPKYLFRKEGQNVTLSCEQNLNHDAMYWYRQDPGQGLRLIYYSQIVNDFQKGDIAEGYSVSREKKESFPLTVTSAQKNPTAFYLCASSILGAANTGELFFGEGSRLTVL.

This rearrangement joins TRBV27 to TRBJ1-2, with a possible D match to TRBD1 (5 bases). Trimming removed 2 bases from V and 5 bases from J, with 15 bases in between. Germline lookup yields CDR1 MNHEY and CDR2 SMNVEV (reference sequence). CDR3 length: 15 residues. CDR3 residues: CASSLLPGPRYGYTF. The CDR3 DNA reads TGTGCCAGCAGTTTACTCCCAGGGCCTAGGTATGGCTACACCTTC.

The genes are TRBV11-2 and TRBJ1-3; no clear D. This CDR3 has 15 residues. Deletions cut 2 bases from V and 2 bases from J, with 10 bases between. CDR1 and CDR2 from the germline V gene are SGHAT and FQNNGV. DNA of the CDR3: TGTGCCAGCAGCTTAAACAGAAACGCTGGAAACACCATATATTTT. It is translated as CASSLNRNAGNTIYF.